What follows are 22 T cell receptor beta chains derived from one specimen sequenced in a study of CD8+ T cells in alopecia areata. cDNA prepared by RNA extraction and subsequent reverse transcription served as the template for sequencing. Produced via immunoSEQ multiplex PCR; TCRdb's table is partial and in-frame only. The sample lists fewer than 250,000 clones, roughly two fifths occurring once. The treatment was: oral pan-JAK inhibitor, 5-10 mg twice daily. The material was CD4+ T cells sorted from blood, obtained at approximately week 30, from a patient treated with tofacitinib. The receptors were sampled from a human donor with alopecia areata.

J is TRBJ2-4 and V is TRBV6-1; 7 bases fit TRBD1. Germline V gene sequence: CDR1 MNHNS, CDR2 SASEGT. The CDR3 totals 15 residues. J lost 7 bases, V lost 4 bases, and 10 bases had no gene match. DNA for the CDR3: TGTGCCAGCAGTGTGAGACAGGGAAGTTGGAACATTCAGTACTTC. It translates to CASSVRQGSWNIQYF.

The V call is TRBV18, the J call TRBJ2-7; maybe TRBD2 (6 bases). Germline values: CDR1 KGHSH, CDR2 LQKENI. The length of the CDR3 is 13 residues. V lost 0 bases, J lost 7 bases, and 10 bases lay in between. The CDR3 DNA follows: TGTGCCAGCTCACCACCGCTTGCGGGGGAGCAGTACTTC. Its protein is CASSPPLAGEQYF.

J is TRBJ2-1 and V is TRBV7-8; D might be TRBD2 (6 bases). The germline gives CDR1 SGHVS, CDR2 FQNEAQ. The CDR3 contains 15 residues. Between the trimmed V and J ends, which lost 5 bases and 6 bases, there was a span of 17 bases. The CDR3 sequence is CASSHYRDSLNEQFF. The CDR3, as DNA: TGTGCCAGCAGCCACTACCGGGACTCACTCAATGAGCAGTTCTTC.

The chain is built from TRBV5-1 and TRBJ2-5; 12 nucleotides line up with TRBD2. CDR3 length equals 16 residues. Germline assignment: CDR1 SGHRS and CDR2 YFSETQ. Unmatched junction bases numbered 9, after V lost 4 bases and J lost 5 bases. CDR3 nucleotide sequence: TGCGCCAGCAGCCCGGAACCTAGCGGGAGGGTGGAGACCCAGTACTTC. Residues: CASSPEPSGRVETQYF.

The chain carries TRBV2 and TRBJ2-1; a weak D match, TRBD2 (5 bases). The CDR3 length is 12 residues. Germline CDR1 reads SNHLY; CDR2 reads FYNNEI. V was trimmed by 4 bases and J by 9 bases, leaving 10 bases between them. CDR3 coding DNA: TGTGCCAGCAGTGGGGCCGCGGGTGAGCAGTTCTTC. This translates into CASSGAAGEQFF. The full variable domain, in which reference TRBV2 and TRBJ2-1 provide the parts outside the CDR3, is EPEVTQTPSHQVTQMGQEVILRCVPISNHLYFYWYRQILGQKVEFLVSFYNNEISEKSEIFDDQFSVERPDGSNFTLKIRSTKLEDSAMYFCASSGAAGEQFFGPGTRLTVL.

The chain uses TRBV25-1 and TRBJ2-6, with TRBD1 matching 8 bases. The CDR3 extends over 15 amino acids. Germline V gives CDR1 MGHDK, CDR2 SYGVNS. The V gene end was trimmed by 4 bases and the J gene end by 4 bases; junction bases not matched to a gene: 3. This chain's CDR3 is CASSGRGPGANVLTF. CDR3 DNA: TGTGCCAGCAGTGGCAGGGGGCCAGGGGCCAACGTCCTGACTTTC.

V and J are TRBV7-9 and TRBJ1-5; 10 bases match TRBD1. Trimming removed 1 base from V and 7 bases from J; junction bases left unmatched: 4. Per the germline V gene, CDR1 is SEHNR and CDR2 is FQNEAQ (reference sequence). The CDR3 runs to 15 residues. CDR3 sequence (DNA): TGTGCCAGCAGCTTAGGGACAGGGGGAGGGCAGCCCCAGCATTTT. It encodes CASSLGTGGGQPQHF.

The V gene is TRBV29-1, the J gene TRBJ2-5, with TRBD2 matching 7 bases. CDR3 length: 11 amino acids. Germline V gene sequence: CDR1 SQVTM, CDR2 ANQGSEA. V gave up 4 bases and J gave up 13 bases; unmatched junction bases: 9. The CDR3 region is CSVAGLDVRYF. CDR3 DNA: TGCAGCGTTGCAGGACTAGACGTTAGGTACTTC.

The gene calls are TRBV5-1 and TRBJ2-7; a weak D match, TRBD1 (5 bases). Germline V CDR1 and CDR2: SGHRS, YFSETQ. V was pared by 3 bases and J by 1 base, with 17 bases between. The CDR3 sequence is 16 residues long. The CDR3 region is CASSYFGAGPSYEQYF. CDR3 sequence (DNA): TGCGCCAGCAGCTACTTTGGGGCAGGGCCTTCCTACGAGCAGTACTTC.

The gene calls are TRBV5-1 and TRBJ1-1; D not resolved. V was cut by 3 bases and J by 4 bases, with 13 bases left in between. CDR1 and CDR2 (germline): SGHRS, YFSETQ. The CDR3 is 14 amino acids. CDR3 protein: CASSSENMGTEAFF. Here the CDR3 DNA reads TGCGCCAGCAGCTCAGAAAACATGGGCACTGAAGCTTTCTTT. The full variable domain, with the rest looked up from reference TRBV5-1 and TRBJ1-1, is KAGVTQTPRYLIKTRGQQVTLSCSPISGHRSVSWYQQTPGQGLQFLFEYFSETQRNKGNFPGRFSGRQFSNSRSEMNVSTLELGDSALYLCASSSENMGTEAFFGQGTRLTVV.

This clone has more than one count but fewer than ten. The chain recombines TRBV4-1 with TRBJ2-7; D is unresolved. The CDR3 length is 15 residues. Germline lookup yields CDR1 MGHRA and CDR2 YSYEKL. Deletions cut 2 bases from V and 4 bases from J, with 15 bases between. The CDR3 region has the DNA TGCGCCAGCAGCCAACGCGAGGCAGGCCCTTACGAGCAGTACTTC. It encodes CASSQREAGPYEQYF.

This clone was counted a few times. Other DNA sequences in this sample translate to the same CDR3. The CDR3 coding sequence is TGCGCCAGCAGCTTGGGAGGGACAGATACGCAGTATTTT. Its translation: CASSLGGTDTQYF. The chain employs TRBV5-1 and TRBJ2-3, with a possible D match to TRBD2 (5 bases). V dropped 0 bases and J dropped 3 bases, with 5 bases sitting between them. Germline V gene data show CDR1 as SGHRS and CDR2 as YFSETQ. The CDR3 totals 13 residues.

This chain uses TRBV30 with TRBJ2-7; 7 positions match TRBD1. This CDR3 spans 11 amino acids. Losses at the gene ends were 6 bases for V and 5 bases for J; bases not matched to a gene: 4. The germline CDR1 and CDR2 sequences are GTSNPN and SVGIG (reference sequence). DNA for the CDR3: TGTGCCTGCCTGGACAGGAACGAGCAGTACTTC. As protein: CACLDRNEQYF.

This clone was picked up a small number of times. The gene calls are TRBV30 and TRBJ1-2; D is undetermined. Germline V gene sequence: CDR1 GTSNPN, CDR2 SVGIG (reference sequence). CDR3 size: 16 residues. The V and J ends lost 3 bases and 6 bases respectively, with 23 bases between them. CDR3 bases: TGTGCCTGGAGATCGAACCGGTTAAGCTTGATGGATGGCTACACCTTC. This translates into CAWRSNRLSLMDGYTF.

This clone came up a few times. The chain couples TRBV6-1 to TRBJ2-2; D remains ambiguous. This CDR3 is 14 amino acids long. Germline V lookup: CDR1 MNHNS, CDR2 SASEGT. With 8 bases removed from V and 6 bases from J, the gap between germline ends came to 16 bases. CDR3 DNA: TGTGCCAGCCCTACTCCCACTGGTTCCGGGGAGCTGTTTTTT. It specifies CASPTPTGSGELFF.

On this clone itself: This CDR3 is also generated by other DNA sequences in the sample. The chain is built from TRBV30 and TRBJ2-7; TRBD2 is a possible D gene (6 bases). V was shortened by 1 base and J by 1 base, with 14 bases between the two germline ends. Germline-derived CDR1 and CDR2 are GTSNPN and SVGIG (reference sequence). The CDR3 consists of 15 residues. DNA for the CDR3: TGTGCCTGGAGTGCAACTTCCGGGGGATCCTACGAGCAGTACTTC. Its protein is CAWSATSGGSYEQYF.

The chain's CDR3 is CASTKQRGTAEYEQYF. The CDR3 DNA reads as TGTGCCAGCACTAAACAGCGGGGGACTGCGGAGTACGAGCAGTACTTC. The chain carries TRBV28 and TRBJ2-7; 8 bases map to TRBD2. CDR1 and CDR2 from the germline V gene are MDHEN and SYDVKM. J lost 4 bases, V lost 7 bases, and 15 bases had no gene match. The CDR3 consists of 16 residues.

The chain has TRBV6-5 and TRBJ2-5, with TRBD1 identical over 10 bases. With V trimmed by 3 bases and J by 4 bases, 5 bases remained unmatched. CDR1 and CDR2 from the germline V gene are MNHEY and SVGAGI. This CDR3 is built from 15 residues. CDR3 sequence reads: CASSYDRGRGETQYF. The CDR3 nucleotides are TGTGCCAGCAGTTATGACAGGGGGCGCGGAGAGACCCAGTACTTC.

This clone was counted a few times. J is TRBJ1-1 and V is TRBV19; 8 nucleotides align to TRBD1. V lost 6 bases, J lost 11 bases, and 14 bases stayed unmatched. The CDR3 has 14 residues. From germline, CDR1 is LNHDA and CDR2 SQIVND (reference sequence). The CDR3 spells CASRTTGAHTTAFF. The DNA of the CDR3 is TGTGCCAGTAGGACGACAGGGGCCCACACGACGGCTTTCTTT.

This sequence joins TRBV10-3 and TRBJ1-2, with TRBD1 identical over 7 bases. The CDR3 is 15 residues long. Germline loops: CDR1 ENHRY, CDR2 SYGVKD. V shed 6 bases, J shed 0 bases, and the junction held 7 bases outside the gene matches. Here the CDR3 reads CAISSRTGANYGYTF. The CDR3 bases are TGTGCCATCAGCTCCAGGACAGGAGCTAACTATGGCTACACCTTC.

This clone was counted only a few times. The chain combines TRBV5-6 with TRBJ2-5, with a weak D call TRBD1 (6 bases). Germline V gene sequence: CDR1 SGHDT, CDR2 YYEEEE. The V end lost 3 bases, the J end lost 5 bases, and 14 bases lay between the germline ends. The CDR3 totals 14 residues. In nucleotides, the CDR3 is TGTGCCAGCAGCTCCTCAGGGGTTGGGGAGACCCAGTACTTC. This sequence encodes CASSSSGVGETQYF.

This clone was seen only once. The V gene is TRBV5-6, the J gene TRBJ1-1; 8 bases line up with TRBD1. Trimming at V came to 4 bases and at J to 1 base, leaving 9 bases not matched to a gene. CDR1 is SGHDT, CDR2 YYEEEE, per germline. The CDR3 length is 16 residues. The CDR3, as DNA: TGTGCCAGCAGCCCCAACCCGACAGGGGCGAACACTGAAGCTTTCTTT. As protein: CASSPNPTGANTEAFF.